This T cell receptor (beta chain) was recorded in a study of T-cell memory formation after mild COVID-19. Remarks on this clonotype: Antigen: not known.

Each CDR3 protein is one row after TCRdb ran MiXCR on the 5' RACE reads. Among more than 450,000 distinct CDR3 sequences, roughly 17% were seen once, and the ten largest hold approximately 12%. The study's findings and limits: Clones shrinking from day 15 to 85 showed even CD4/CD8 mixes; later expanders tilted CD4+.

Germline V lookup: CDR1 LGHNA, CDR2 YNFKEQ. Trimming left V 0 bases short and J 6 bases short, with 12 bases between. CDR3 length: 15 residues. Sequences were obtained from PBMCs or a T cell subset sorted from them (not recorded which). The V gene is TRBV4-2, the J gene TRBJ1-5, with D perhaps TRBD1 (6 bases). The receptor comes from an adult woman who had mild COVID-19 (a few samples of this study predate the infection). Cell type and time point are not known. CDR3 amino acids: CASSQEGGPAQPQHF. Written as DNA, the CDR3 is TGTGCCAGCAGCCAAGAAGGGGGGCCGGCTCAGCCCCAGCATTTT.